This TCR beta chain was found in a study of blood T cell repertoires in COVID-19 (dated by TCRdb to 2020 to 2021). Context from the whole study: The collaborator samples originated in the United States, Italy and Spain and spanned the acute and convalescent phases of COVID-19. The material from the prospective study consisted of cDNA or gDNA derived from T cells, B-cell-depleted T cells, or PBMCs. Subjects who had been exposed to COVID-19, were actively infected with it, or had recovered from it provided the deeply sampled blood TCRbeta repertoires that made up the dataset. A freely available public database, intended as a resource for researchers studying the immune response to SARS-CoV-2, is where the repertoires were released. The samples were drawn from two sources: the first 160 participants of the ongoing ImmuneRACE study, and 1,000 to 1,500 subjects contributed by 6 global collaborators. Nearly every sample came with metadata listing a de-identified subject ID, COVID-19 status, age in years and sex. HLA class I and class II types, where available, came from metadata supplied by the sample provider rather than from assay-based typing. Overall results and qualifications from the work: Clinical and demographic metadata were provided uncurated, with the amount varying by source and participant.

V is pared back by 6 bases and J by 7 bases, with 6 bases lying between the germline termini. Including cysteine and phenylalanine, the CDR3 has 11 amino acids. The CDR3 DNA has 33 bases and is translated from base 1. CDR1 and CDR2 are drawn from the germline V gene: MNHEY, SVGAGI. Participants in the prospective study were aged 18 to 89 years, lived in 24 United States geographic areas, and enrolled through a virtual design. Cohort assignment in the prospective study relied on participant-reported clinical history from a screening survey and a study questionnaire. Exposed participants had been in contact with someone with a PCR-confirmed or clinician-diagnosed COVID-19 case within 2 weeks of study entry. Mobile phlebotomists in the prospective study collected whole blood, serum and a nasopharyngeal or oropharyngeal swab from every participant. Over a roughly two-month period, participants in the prospective study had the option of providing additional blood draws and questionnaires. Prospective study blood samples were shipped either frozen or at room temperature before DNA extraction.

TCRbeta CDR3 regions were amplified from genomic DNA using the immunoSEQ Assay, a bias-controlled multiplex PCR. The study's processing was this. Within the assay, amplification of reference gene primers was used to estimate how many nucleated cells each sample contained. To quantify the absolute abundance of each unique TCRbeta CDR3 rearrangement, sequence reads were collapsed and filtered. For each sample, productive Simpson clonality was calculated by taking the square root of Simpson's diversity index across productive rearrangements. The source is immuneACCESS, and TCRdb retained only in-frame sequences with V and J called. Part of the clones is not carried over; for the studies checked, unresolved V genes explain less than half of this, and the remainder is unexplained. V and J calls and clone size are copied from that table; D and trimming were computed from the DNA. This sample gives about 180,000 clones in total; 80% of them show up just once. The top ten clonotypes cover approximately 14% of the sample.

A word on this clone: What antigen it recognizes has not been identified. No much larger clonotype is one base removed from it; base qualities were not supplied.

The sample was PBMCs or T cells enriched from blood (not recorded which). The TCR originated in a man aged 55 to 70 who had been exposed to COVID-19. The rearranged chain carries TRBV6-5 and TRBJ1-4, with the D segment identity uncertain. The nucleotides read TGTGCCAGCAGCTCCGGTGAAAAACTGTTTTTT. Its product reads: CASSSGEKLFF.